The TCR beta chain described here comes from a study of identical twins. Study observations and caveats: For cord blood, abundant beta clonotypes had fewer insertions, unlike memory repertoires, which showed none.

TCRdb fed the 5' RACE reads into MiXCR, producing one record per CDR3 protein. The profile shows around 1.7 million distinct CDR3 sequences, under 35% of them singletons. In the case of this clonotype: What it recognizes is unknown.

CDR1 is SGDLS and CDR2 is YYNGEE in the germline V gene. The CDR3 runs 14 residues. V dropped 0 bases and J dropped 4; count of bases not matched to a gene: 0. Material: cord blood. The rearrangement uses TRBV9 and TRBJ2-2, with 7 bases fitting TRBD2. The TCR comes from a newborn girl in good health. The CDR3 coding sequence is TGTGCCAGCAGCGTAGGACTAGCCACCGGGGAGCTGTTTTTT. Residues: CASSVGLATGELFF.